By proportion, the clone carrying this TCR beta chain is medium-sized. These data are taken from a study of T cells after yellow fever vaccination. Study details: Libraries from low-cell-number fractions were prepared with the SMART-Seq v4 Ultra Low Input RNA kit. General observations from the study: The presence of abundant clonotypes contaminating from the bulk population was possible in FACS-sorted repertoires.

TCRdb reprocessed the 5' RACE reads with MiXCR, giving one entry per CDR3 protein. The sample holds approximately 4,300 distinct CDR3 sequences, over 3% seen once. Material: PBMCs, either bulk or a sorted T-cell subset (CD4+, CD8+, memory, or dextramer-sorted; not recorded which), obtained 15 days after the yellow fever booster vaccination. The sequence derives from a man younger than 45 who received the YFV17D yellow fever vaccine.

Here the CDR3 reads CASSLVAGSVEQYF. The DNA for the CDR3 is TGTGCCAGCAGCTTAGTAGCAGGCTCTGTCGAGCAGTACTTC. This sequence joins TRBV7-9 and TRBJ2-7; D not certain. This CDR3 is 14 amino acids long. V was pared by 1 base and J by 6 bases, with 13 bases between. From germline, CDR1 is SEHNR and CDR2 FQNEAQ (reference sequence).